The following is a TCR beta chain sequence with its context. The antigen is not known. The PCR employed 60 Vbeta primers together with 13 Jbeta primers. TCRdb keeps only in-frame clones here, not all; method: immunoSEQ multiplex PCR. This sample carries nearly 200,000 clones, around 86% of them seen once, and the ten largest clones take around 6.3%. This sample stems from a study of cytomegalovirus exposure and HLA in healthy donors. General study points: Several of the most significant clusters appeared, in a later analysis, to be linked to common viral pathogens. The presence/absence work took it that sequencing depth was about the same across donors. Some TCR beta chains (approximately 180 of them) were listed as cytomegalovirus-associated.

The CDR3 sequence is 14 residues long. V lost 1 base to trimming and J lost 7 bases; unmatched junction nucleotides: 4. CDR1 SGHDN and CDR2 FVKESK come from the germline V gene. The chain links TRBV14 to TRBJ1-2; 9 bases align to TRBD1. The specimen was PBMCs. The receptor comes from a woman aged 45-59 years in good health and CMV-seropositive. DNA of the CDR3: TGTGCCAGCAGCCAAGCGCGGACAGGGGCTGGCTACACCTTC. Translation gives CASSQARTGAGYTF.